The 6 T cell receptor beta chains in this list originate from one sample, sequenced in a study of T-cell reconstitution after alpha-beta-depleted transplantation in children. TCRbeta library preparation incorporated unique molecular identifiers. Using its own MiXCR run on the PCR reads, TCRdb lists one record per CDR3 protein. The sample contains about 540,000 distinct CDR3 sequences, 15% to 20% of which appear only once. The sequenced sample was PBMCs from the stem cell graft donor, obtained from the stem cell graft. These receptors originate from a human donor who donated a stem cell graft to a child with acute lymphoblastic leukemia.

This clonotype was observed at least ten times. V gene TRBV29-1 combines with J gene TRBJ1-4; a possible D gene is TRBD1 (6 bases). Trimming removed 1 base at V and 6 bases at J, with 12 bases between. This CDR3 has 14 residues. From germline, CDR1 is SQVTM and CDR2 ANQGSEA. CDR3 in DNA: TGCAGCGTTGAAGGAAGGACAGCGGATGAAAAACTGTTTTTT. Its translation is CSVEGRTADEKLFF.

The chain links TRBV4-1 to TRBJ1-1; D perhaps matches TRBD1 (5 bases). Germline V gene lookup returns CDR1 MGHRA and CDR2 YSYEKL. Trimming pared 1 base from V and 1 base from J, leaving 10 bases between. The CDR3 covers 15 residues. Here the CDR3 DNA reads TGCGCCAGCAGCCAAGTAAGGGGAGGGAACACTGAAGCTTTCTTT. It encodes CASSQVRGGNTEAFF.

Here the CDR3 reads CASSGGQAALNYGYTF. Written as DNA, the CDR3 is TGTGCCAGCAGCGGGGGACAGGCCGCTCTTAACTATGGCTACACCTTC. The V gene is TRBV5-4, the J gene TRBJ1-2; TRBD1 matches 8 bases. CDR1 and CDR2 (germline): SGHNT, YYREEE (reference sequence). The ends lost 4 bases at V and 1 base at J; junction bases unmatched: 9. This CDR3 is built from 16 residues.

The sample holds a few counts of this clonotype. The chain employs TRBV19 and TRBJ2-2; 7 nucleotides agree with TRBD2. Trimming at V came to 4 bases and at J to 6 bases, leaving 11 bases not matched to a gene. The CDR3 totals 16 residues. Germline V gene data show CDR1 as LNHDA and CDR2 as SQIVND (reference sequence). In DNA, the CDR3 is TGTGCCAGTAGTACCGTAGGGGAGGGGAATCCCGGGGAGCTGTTTTTT. Amino acids: CASSTVGEGNPGELFF. The full variable domain, with the rest looked up from reference TRBV19 and TRBJ2-2, is DGGITQSPKYLFRKEGQNVTLSCEQNLNHDAMYWYRQDPGQGLRLIYYSQIVNDFQKGDIAEGYSVSREKKESFPLTVTSAQKNPTAFYLCASSTVGEGNPGELFFGEGSRLTVL.

This clonotype was counted only a few times. The chain links TRBV6-5 to TRBJ2-7; no clear D gene. The germline V gene has CDR1 MNHEY and CDR2 SVGAGI. The ends were cut back, 0 bases at V and 2 bases at J, with 17 bases in the middle. The CDR3 is made up of 17 amino acids. The CDR3 DNA follows: TGTGCCAGCAGTTACTCGATCCCGGACGGCCGTGCCTACGAGCAGTACTTC. It yields the protein CASSYSIPDGRAYEQYF.

The V call is TRBV29-1, the J call TRBJ1-1; no definite D call. The CDR3 loop spans 12 amino acids. Germline values: CDR1 SQVTM, CDR2 ANQGSEA. Trimming removed 1 base from V and 6 bases from J, with 9 bases in between. CDR3 sequence: CSVEGRAPEAFF. CDR3 bases: TGCAGCGTTGAAGGGAGGGCCCCTGAAGCTTTCTTT.